The sequence of this T cell receptor (beta chain) was determined in a study of CD8 T cells in ankylosing spondylitis. Study-level findings and limits: Among TCR beta sequences, a motif of eight highly homologous variants appeared characteristic of ankylosing spondylitis blood. Disease-linked clones reportedly showed significant enrichment in matched ankylosing spondylitis synovial fluid.

For TCR beta, libraries came from quantitative 5'-RACE with molecular barcodes. A single record per CDR3 protein comes from TCRdb applying MiXCR to the 5' RACE reads. Seen here are about 160,000 distinct CDR3 sequences, 15% to 20% observed once, and the top ten hold approximately 8%. This clonotype was detected many times. Antigen specificity is unknown. With 0 bases removed from V and 5 bases from J, the gap between germline ends came to 8 bases. The CDR3 contains 14 residues. Per the germline V gene, CDR1 is SGHRS and CDR2 is YFSETQ. Sample: blood, either unsorted or a sorted T cell fraction (not recorded which). The receptor's source is a male donor with ankylosing spondylitis or in good health (not recorded which). The J gene is TRBJ2-2, the V gene TRBV5-1; the D is unclear. In DNA, the CDR3 is TGCGCCAGCAGCTTGGAAGCGTCTACCGGGGAGCTGTTTTTT. Its translation is CASSLEASTGELFF.